Each of the 22 T cell receptor beta chains below was sequenced from the same sample in a study of cytomegalovirus exposure and HLA in healthy donors. With 60 Vbeta and 13 Jbeta primers, the PCR was carried out. The protocol was immunoSEQ multiplex PCR, while the TCRdb copy is restricted to in-frame clones and leaves out a portion. The listing contains 100,000 or so clones. Sequencing was carried out using PBMCs. The receptor set was obtained from a middle-aged man in good health and CMV-seronegative.

The chain carries TRBV6-5 and TRBJ2-2; 10 positions match TRBD2. CDR1 and CDR2 (germline): MNHEY, SVGAGI. After removal of 6 bases from V and 3 bases from J, the junction contained 4 bases not matched to a gene. The CDR3 loop spans 15 amino acids. The CDR3 bases are TGTGCCAGCAGGACGGGACTAGCGCACACCGGGGAGCTGTTTTTT. Translated: CASRTGLAHTGELFF.

The chain joins TRBV5-6 to TRBJ2-1; 9 bases agree with TRBD1. The CDR3 is 18 residues long. Losses at the gene ends were 4 bases for V and 5 bases for J; bases not matched to a gene: 16. Germline V CDR1 and CDR2: SGHDT, YYEEEE. CDR3 residues: CASSPTGHGTGRHNEQFF. In DNA form, the CDR3 reads TGTGCCAGCAGCCCTACGGGTCACGGGACAGGGAGGCACAATGAGCAGTTCTTC.

The chain has TRBV4-1 and TRBJ2-5, with 14 bases lining up with TRBD2. Trimming took 1 base from V and 5 from J; bases not matched to a gene: 6. Germline CDR1 reads MGHRA; CDR2 reads YSYEKL. This CDR3 region has 17 residues. CDR3: CASSQAGTSGSWETQYF. Here the CDR3 DNA reads TGCGCCAGCAGCCAAGCTGGGACTAGCGGGAGTTGGGAGACCCAGTACTTC.

The chain uses TRBV4-3 and TRBJ2-3; the D gene is possibly TRBD2 (5 bases). This CDR3 has 17 residues. Germline CDR1 is LGHNA and CDR2 is YSLEER. The ends were cut back, 1 base at V and 4 bases at J, with 18 bases in the middle. CDR3 amino acids: CASSQVRSAGSADTQYF. Written as DNA, the CDR3 is TGCGCCAGCAGCCAAGTTCGATCGGCGGGTAGCGCAGATACGCAGTATTTT.

This rearrangement joins TRBV30 to TRBJ2-1, with 8 bases matching TRBD2. The germline V gene has CDR1 GTSNPN and CDR2 SVGIG (reference sequence). With 0 bases clipped from V and 7 bases from J, the junction kept 5 bases outside the gene matches. This CDR3 region has 14 residues. The CDR3 DNA reads as TGTGCCTGGAGTGTAGTAGCGGGATCTAATGAGCAGTTCTTC. It is translated as CAWSVVAGSNEQFF.

The chain couples TRBV6-6 to TRBJ1-2; no clear D gene. Germline V gene data show CDR1 as MNHNY and CDR2 as SVGAGI (reference sequence). The CDR3 loop spans 14 amino acids. The V end was cut by 0 bases, the J end by 4 bases, with 9 bases between. The CDR3 is CASSYSLDSYGYTF. The CDR3 nucleotides read TGTGCCAGCAGTTACTCTTTAGACTCCTATGGCTACACCTTC.

The J gene is TRBJ1-1, the V gene TRBV5-1, with D uncertain. CDR3 length: 14 residues. Per the germline V gene, CDR1 is SGHRS and CDR2 is YFSETQ. V was clipped by 0 bases and J by 0 bases, with 6 bases between them. CDR3 sequence reads: CASSLDYMNTEAFF. Here the CDR3 DNA reads TGCGCCAGCAGCTTGGATTACATGAACACTGAAGCTTTCTTT.

The genes are TRBV7-9 and TRBJ2-1; TRBD1 is a possible D gene (5 bases). This CDR3 spans 14 amino acids. CDR1 and CDR2 from the germline V gene are SEHNR and FQNEAQ (reference sequence). Between the trimmed V and J ends, which lost 8 bases and 4 bases, there was a span of 15 bases. The DNA of the CDR3 is TGTGCCAGCCTCTCGACAGCCCCATACAATGAGCAGTTCTTC. As protein: CASLSTAPYNEQFF. The full variable domain, rest sourced from reference TRBV7-9 and TRBJ2-1, is DTGVSQNPRHKITKRGQNVTFRCDPISEHNRLYWYRQTLGQGPEFLTYFQNEAQLEKSRLLSDRFSAERPKGSFSTLEIQRTEQGDSAMYLCASLSTAPYNEQFFGPGTRLTVL.

V and J are TRBV6-5 and TRBJ2-7; 10 bases agree with TRBD1. This CDR3 contains 16 residues. CDR1 and CDR2 from the germline V gene are MNHEY and SVGAGI. Trimming at V came to 2 bases and at J to 3 bases, leaving 7 bases not matched to a gene. This CDR3 is CASSYTGTGDIYEQYF. The CDR3 DNA follows: TGTGCCAGCAGTTACACCGGGACAGGGGATATCTACGAGCAGTACTTC.

The chain is built from TRBV6-6 and TRBJ1-5; 9 nucleotides agree with TRBD1. V lost 4 bases, J lost 11 bases, and 9 bases stayed unmatched. This CDR3 comprises 14 residues. Germline values: CDR1 MNHNY, CDR2 SVGAGI (reference sequence). CDR3 region: CASSLALGQGAQHF. The CDR3, as DNA: TGTGCCAGCAGTTTAGCTTTGGGACAGGGTGCCCAGCATTTT.

The chain carries TRBV5-1 and TRBJ2-7, with D perhaps matching TRBD1 (6 bases). Germline V lookup: CDR1 SGHRS, CDR2 YFSETQ. Trimming stripped 0 bases from V and 2 bases from J, with 12 bases between. The CDR3 contains 15 residues. The CDR3 reads CASSLAGGAAYEQYF. CDR3 nucleotide sequence: TGCGCCAGCAGCTTGGCTGGGGGCGCAGCCTACGAGCAGTACTTC. The full variable domain, in which reference TRBV5-1 and TRBJ2-7 provide the parts outside the CDR3, is KAGVTQTPRYLIKTRGQQVTLSCSPISGHRSVSWYQQTPGQGLQFLFEYFSETQRNKGNFPGRFSGRQFSNSRSEMNVSTLELGDSALYLCASSLAGGAAYEQYFGPGTRLTVT.

The V gene is TRBV5-4, the J gene TRBJ1-2; TRBD1 is a possible D gene (5 bases). CDR1 and CDR2 from the germline V gene are SGHNT and YYREEE (reference sequence). The CDR3 is made up of 13 amino acids. The V gene lost 1 base and the J gene lost 4 bases, with 8 bases spanning the gap. CDR3 bases: TGTGCCAGCAGCTTGCCTGGGGCCTATGGCTACACCTTC. This encodes CASSLPGAYGYTF.

The rearrangement links TRBV9 to TRBJ2-7, with TRBD2 identical over 12 bases. J lost 3 bases, V lost 4 bases, and 2 bases had no gene match. Germline CDR1 is SGDLS and CDR2 is YYNGEE. The CDR3 loop spans 14 amino acids. The CDR3 here is CASSLAGGSYEQYF. CDR3 coding DNA: TGTGCCAGCAGCCTAGCGGGGGGGAGCTACGAGCAGTACTTC.

This sequence joins TRBV7-2 and TRBJ1-5; D is unresolved. The V gene lost 1 base and the J gene lost 2 bases, with 9 bases spanning the gap. The CDR3 is 15 amino acids. Germline V lookup: CDR1 SGHTA, CDR2 FQGNSA. The CDR3 sequence: CASSLVFQGNQPQHF. In DNA form, the CDR3 reads TGTGCCAGCAGCTTAGTGTTTCAGGGCAATCAGCCCCAGCATTTT.

This rearrangement joins TRBV7-6 to TRBJ2-5; 11 bases line up with TRBD2. This CDR3 comprises 16 residues. Germline CDR1 is SGHVS and CDR2 is FNYEAQ. Unmatched junction bases numbered 8, after V lost 4 bases and J lost 4 bases. CDR3 bases: TGTGCCAGCAGCTCATTAGCGGGGGGGCCTTTAGAGACCCAGTACTTC. It translates to CASSSLAGGPLETQYF.

The genes are TRBV9 and TRBJ1-2; 9 bases fit TRBD1. The ends lost 3 bases at V and 2 bases at J; junction bases unmatched: 8. Germline CDR1 reads SGDLS; CDR2 reads YYNGEE. The CDR3 runs 16 residues. CDR3 bases: TGTGCCAGCAGCGCACTCCAAGGACAGGGGAACTATGGCTACACCTTC. The encoded protein is CASSALQGQGNYGYTF.

The chain couples TRBV7-6 to TRBJ2-3; 13 bases map to TRBD2. The junction had 9 bases not matched to a gene; V was cut back by 4 bases and J by 2 bases. This CDR3 spans 18 amino acids. Germline CDR1 and CDR2: SGHVS and FNYEAQ. DNA for the CDR3: TGTGCCAGCAGCTCCCCTCTCGGACTAGCGGGGGCCACAGATACGCAGTATTTT. It yields the protein CASSSPLGLAGATDTQYF.

The chain is built from TRBV7-9 and TRBJ2-7, with 8 bases aligning to TRBD1. This CDR3 is 15 amino acids long. V lost 5 bases to trimming and J lost 3 bases; unmatched junction nucleotides: 9. The germline V gene has CDR1 SEHNR and CDR2 FQNEAQ (reference sequence). The CDR3 is CASSTGTGPLYEQYF. CDR3 in DNA: TGTGCCAGCAGCACCGGGACAGGACCCCTCTACGAGCAGTACTTC.

The CDR3 is CSATSPLGYTF. The CDR3 nucleotides read TGCAGTGCTACCTCCCCTCTGGGCTACACCTTC. The chain links TRBV20-1 to TRBJ1-2; no definite D call. The CDR3 is 11 residues long. Deletions cut 4 bases from V and 8 bases from J, with 11 bases between. The germline V gene encodes CDR1 DFQATT and CDR2 SNEGSKA (reference sequence).

This sequence joins TRBV6-5 and TRBJ1-2; TRBD1 is a possible D gene (6 bases). V lost 3 bases and J 8 bases, leaving 16 bases between the germline ends. CDR3 length: 14 amino acids. Germline lookup yields CDR1 MNHEY and CDR2 SVGAGI. CDR3 residues: CASSYRSTGRGYTF. CDR3 nucleotide sequence: TGTGCCAGCAGTTATAGGTCGACAGGCAGAGGCTACACCTTC.

The chain combines TRBV7-9 with TRBJ1-2, with 7 bases identical to TRBD1. Germline assignment: CDR1 SEHNR and CDR2 FQNEAQ (reference sequence). CDR3 length: 16 amino acids. Trimming removed 5 bases from V and 4 bases from J; junction bases left unmatched: 13. In DNA form, the CDR3 reads TGTGCCAGCAGCCCGAAATCGGGACAGATTCCCTATGGCTACACCTTC. Its protein is CASSPKSGQIPYGYTF.

The chain recombines TRBV6-5 with TRBJ1-2; D is unclear. The CDR3 contains 15 residues. Germline values: CDR1 MNHEY, CDR2 SVGAGI. Trimming shortened V by 6 bases and J by 1 base, and 15 bases separated the two germline ends. The CDR3 loop is CASRTRPGSNYGYTF. The DNA of the CDR3 is TGTGCCAGCAGGACCCGGCCGGGAAGTAACTATGGCTACACCTTC.